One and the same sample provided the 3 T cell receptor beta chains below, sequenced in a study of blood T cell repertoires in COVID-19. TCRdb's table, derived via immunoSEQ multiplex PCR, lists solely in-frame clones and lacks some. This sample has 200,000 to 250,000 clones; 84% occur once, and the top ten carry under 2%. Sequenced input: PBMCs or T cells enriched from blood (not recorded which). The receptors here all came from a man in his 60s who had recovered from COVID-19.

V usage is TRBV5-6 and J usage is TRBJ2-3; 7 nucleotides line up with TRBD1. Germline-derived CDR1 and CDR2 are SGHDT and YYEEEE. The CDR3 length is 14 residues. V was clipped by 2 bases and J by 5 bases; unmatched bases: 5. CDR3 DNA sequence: TGTGCCAGCAGCTTTGGCAGGGGGAGAGATACGCAGTATTTT. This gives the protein CASSFGRGRDTQYF.

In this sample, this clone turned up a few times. CDR3 sequence reads: CASSYSMQGGAGELFF. The CDR3 DNA reads as TGTGCCAGCAGTTACTCGATGCAGGGTGGGGCCGGGGAGCTGTTTTTT. The chain has TRBV6-2 or TRBV6-3 and TRBJ2-2, with D possibly TRBD1 on 5 matching bases. V was clipped by 0 bases and J by 6 bases, with 14 bases between them. From germline, CDR1 is MNHEY and CDR2 SVGEGT. The CDR3 is 16 residues long.

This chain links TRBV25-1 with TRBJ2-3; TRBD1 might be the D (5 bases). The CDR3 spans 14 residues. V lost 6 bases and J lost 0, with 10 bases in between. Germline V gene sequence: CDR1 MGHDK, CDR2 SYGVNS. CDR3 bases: TGTGCCAGCAGCCGACAGAGTAGCACAGATACGCAGTATTTT. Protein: CASSRQSSTDTQYF.